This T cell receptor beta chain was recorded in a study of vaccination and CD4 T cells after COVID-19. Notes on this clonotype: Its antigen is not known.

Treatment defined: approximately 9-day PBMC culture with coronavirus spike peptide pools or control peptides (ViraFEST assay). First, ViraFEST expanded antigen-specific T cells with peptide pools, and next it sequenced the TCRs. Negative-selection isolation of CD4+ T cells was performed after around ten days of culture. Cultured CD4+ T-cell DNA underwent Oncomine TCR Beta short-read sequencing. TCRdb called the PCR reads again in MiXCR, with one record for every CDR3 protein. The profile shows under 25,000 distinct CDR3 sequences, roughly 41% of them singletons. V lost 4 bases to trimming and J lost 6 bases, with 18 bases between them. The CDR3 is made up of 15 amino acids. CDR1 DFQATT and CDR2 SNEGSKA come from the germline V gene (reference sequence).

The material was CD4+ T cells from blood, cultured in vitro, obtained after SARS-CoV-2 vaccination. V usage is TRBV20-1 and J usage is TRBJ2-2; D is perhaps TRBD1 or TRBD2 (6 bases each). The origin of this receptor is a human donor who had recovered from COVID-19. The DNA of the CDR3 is TGCAGTGCTAAAGAGCCGGCAGGGGAGGCCGGGGAGCTGTTTTTT. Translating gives CSAKEPAGEAGELFF.